These T cell receptor beta chains were read from a single sample in a study of T cells after posttransplantation cyclophosphamide. This table comes from immunoSEQ multiplex PCR, and its TCRdb copy is limited to in-frame clones, with some not included. The table lists some 64,000 clones, about 93% of them singletons, with about 3.2% in the top ten. The sample taken for sequencing was PBMCs. The receptors shown here come from a young woman in good health and a related stem cell transplant donor. The CDR3 runs from the conserved cysteine through the conserved F or W. Each record gives: V gene, clone size, CDR3 protein. Not every row has a clone size; where given, it reads once, few, many or a size class.

V: TRBV27
size: -
CDR3: CASSVMGVIGGTDTQYF

V: TRBV4-2
size: -
CDR3: CASSQLPSVDEQFF

V: TRBV7-2
size: -
CDR3: CASSLRFRTRDVMDTQYF

V: TRBV5-4
size: -
CDR3: CASSGGQQETQYF

V: TRBV19
size: few
CDR3: CASSIKSRSNQPQHF

V: TRBV6-6
size: -
CDR3: CASSYRGGDTEAFF

V: TRBV28
size: -
CDR3: CASSSGSGPVEKLFF

V: TRBV18
size: -
CDR3: CASSLDPGSGAARGAQYF

V: TRBV7-3
size: -
CDR3: CASSLNEDTEAFF

V: TRBV19
size: -
CDR3: CASSIGTEAFF

V: TRBV18
size: -
CDR3: CASSPGQGYYEQYF

V: TRBV7-8
size: -
CDR3: CASSLAASGANVLTF

V: TRBV4-1
size: -
CDR3: CASSQGFGGGKILRSNNQPQHF

V: TRBV4-3
size: -
CDR3: CASSQGTGRGYGYTF

V: TRBV19
size: -
CDR3: CASSDLPGTGEHEQYF

V: TRBV7-2
size: -
CDR3: CASSSRTFNSPLHF

V: TRBV5-4
size: -
CDR3: CASSLKRRSSYEQYF

V: TRBV5-4
size: -
CDR3: CASSGDRGSGYTF

V: TRBV7-2
size: -
CDR3: CASSSRRTGRTEAFF

V: TRBV5-6
size: -
CDR3: CASGGGKDTEAFF

V: TRBV7-2
size: -
CDR3: CASSLAYRGLAFADTQYF

V: TRBV7-8
size: -
CDR3: CASSFRRENNSPLHF

V: TRBV10-3
size: few
CDR3: CATTGGHLGGYTF